This T cell receptor (beta chain) was recovered during a study of shared clonotypes between healthy human individuals. Study results and limitations: In having few donors, the study represented limited genetic and exposure-history diversity. When compared with the clonotypes that were shared by all four sorted-subset donors, the non-shared clonotypes turned out to have lower generation probabilities.

Concerning this clone: The target antigen is unknown.

Germline CDR1 is SGHVS and CDR2 is FNYEAQ. The CDR3 has 15 amino acids. Trimming removed 3 bases from V and 1 base from J, with 11 bases in between. This table comes from immunoSEQ multiplex PCR, and its TCRdb copy is limited to in-frame clones, with some not included. The profile covers about 340,000 clones, with less than 75% appearing a single time and 8.5% to 12% taken by the ten largest. Partitioning of CD4+ cells yielded a CD45RA+ naive subset and a CD45RA-negative memory subset. This TCR came from a man between 25 and 39 years old in good health. Sequencing input: memory CD4+ T cells sorted from blood. Stated subset: CD45RA-negative fraction. The V gene is TRBV7-6, the J gene TRBJ2-3; a possible D gene is TRBD1 (6 bases). CDR3 region: CASSLTGAGTDTQYF. The CDR3, as DNA: TGTGCCAGCAGCTTGACAGGCGCCGGCACAGATACGCAGTATTTT.